This T cell receptor (beta chain) was captured in a study of blood T cell repertoires in COVID-19 (dated by TCRdb to about 2020). In the study overall: Samples covering the acute and convalescent phases of COVID-19 were provided by collaborators in the United States, Italy and Spain. The prospective study material was composed of cDNA or gDNA derived from T cells, B-cell-depleted T cells, or PBMCs. The dataset comprised deeply sampled blood TCRbeta repertoires from subjects exposed to, actively infected with, or recovered from COVID-19. The repertoires were made available in a free public database intended to serve as a resource for research on the immune response to SARS-CoV-2. The samples were drawn from the first 160 participants of the ongoing ImmuneRACE study and from roughly 1,300 subjects provided by 6 global collaborators. The sample metadata nearly always contained a de-identified subject ID, COVID-19 status, age in years and sex. Where available, HLA class I and class II types were taken from metadata supplied by the sample provider and were not determined by assay-based typing.

TCRbeta CDR3 regions were amplified from genomic DNA by means of the immunoSEQ Assay, a bias-controlled multiplex PCR. The original methods were these. Nucleated cell counts per sample were estimated from amplification of reference gene primers within the assay. To quantify the absolute abundance of each unique TCRbeta CDR3 rearrangement, sequence reads were collapsed and filtered. For each sample, productive Simpson clonality was calculated as the square root of Simpson's diversity index across productive rearrangements. TCRdb mirrors the immuneACCESS table, restricted to in-frame sequences. Some clones are absent from its copies; in checked studies, under half trace to an unresolved V gene, and the reason for the others is unknown. That table supplies the V and J calls and clone size; D and trimming were determined from the DNA. A total of 450,000 or so clones appear in this sample, about nine tenths of them only once. Under 2% of the sample is in the top ten clones.

V is trimmed back by 2 bases and J by 5 bases, and the junction contains 11 bases that no gene match accounts for. The germline V gene (reference sequence) sets CDR1 to LGHDT and CDR2 to YNNKEL. The CDR3 runs 17 residues from the cysteine to the phenylalanine. The sequence is cut down to CDR3 DNA, 51 bases in frame from base 1. In Seattle, one collaborating source enrolled patients while the infection was active and tracked those patients longitudinally over the course of disease. Collaborating institutions collected whole blood in K2EDTA tubes following their own protocols. For TCRbeta analysis, collaborator samples were shipped as frozen whole blood, as isolated PBMCs, or as DNA extracted from either sample type. What the work shows at the level of the full study, not this receptor alone: Clinical and demographic metadata were provided uncurated, with the amount varying by source and participant.

As for this clone: No cognate antigen has been identified for it. Within one base of it there is no much larger clone, and no base qualities were kept.

The V and J genes are TRBV3-1 (or the pseudogene TRBV3-2) and TRBJ1-4; 7 bases in between match TRBD1. The sample was peripheral blood. This TCR derives from a woman aged 40 to 49 with COVID-19, enrolled during active disease. The CDR3 reads CASSQRRGQERNEKLFF. In nucleotides, the sequence is TGTGCCAGCAGCCAAAGAAGGGGGCAGGAGAGAAATGAAAAACTGTTTTTT.